The 11 T cell receptor beta chains below were found in one sample sequenced in a study of OX40 agonist ivuxolimab in advanced cancers. Repertoires were generated with immunoSEQ multiplex PCR, while TCRdb's copy carries only in-frame clones and drops some. The sample holds around 13,000 clones, 70% to 85% seen once. The sample was CD4+ or CD8+ T cells sorted from blood, taken in a trial of the OX40 agonist ivuxolimab. These receptors were collected from an adult with an advanced solid tumor such as melanoma, head and neck, liver or kidney cancer.

The gene calls are TRBV30 and TRBJ2-2, with D tentatively TRBD1 (6 bases). Trimming cost V 1 base and J 7 bases, with 7 bases left between them. The length of the CDR3 is 12 residues. CDR1 GTSNPN and CDR2 SVGIG come from the germline V gene (reference sequence). The CDR3 DNA is TGTGCCTGGAGTGAAGGGGGCGGGGAGCTGTTTTTT. Its translation is CAWSEGGGELFF.

This clone showed up just once. Compared with germline, one end of the junction differs, possibly owing to a read error. The chain links TRBV2 to TRBJ2-2, with D unresolved. Germline V gene sequence: CDR1 SNHLY, CDR2 FYNNEI. The CDR3 loop spans 12 amino acids. The CDR3 loop reads CASSGYTAELFF. In DNA, the CDR3 is TGTGCCAGCAGTGGGTACACCGCGGAGCTGTTTTTT.

The rearrangement joins TRBV5-1 to TRBJ2-1; 7 bases match TRBD1. V dropped 4 bases and J dropped 5; count of bases not matched to a gene: 3. Germline CDR1 SGHRS, CDR2 YFSETQ. This CDR3 region has 13 residues. The CDR3 DNA reads TGCGCCAGCAGCGGGGGACAGAACAATGAGCAGTTCTTC. Translating it yields CASSGGQNNEQFF.

The rearrangement uses TRBV23-1 and TRBJ2-1, with 8 bases identical to TRBD1. TRBV23-1 is labeled an ORF, and its function is uncertain. V dropped 0 bases and J dropped 7; count of bases not matched to a gene: 17. The length of the CDR3 is 19 residues. CDR3 DNA sequence: TGCGCCAGCAGTCAATCGGAGGTGGACAGGGCGTGGGATAGTAATGAGCAGTTCTTC. It encodes CASSQSEVDRAWDSNEQFF.

The chain uses TRBV18 and TRBJ2-1, with 10 bases fitting TRBD1. The CDR3 spans 18 residues. Germline-derived CDR1 and CDR2 are KGHSH and LQKENI. V gave up 3 bases and J gave up 7 bases; unmatched junction bases: 15. The CDR3 DNA reads as TGTGCCAGCTCACCGCAGAATTCCGGGACAGGGGTATGGAATGAGCAGTTCTTC. Encoded protein: CASSPQNSGTGVWNEQFF. The full variable domain, rest sourced from reference TRBV18 and TRBJ2-1, is NAGVMQNPRHLVRRRGQEARLRCSPMKGHSHVYWYRQLPEEGLKFMVYLQKENIIDESGMPKERFSAEFPKEGPSILRIQQVVRGDSAAYFCASSPQNSGTGVWNEQFFGPGTRLTVL.

The chain employs TRBV2 and TRBJ1-5; D perhaps matches TRBD1 (5 bases). Germline assignment: CDR1 SNHLY and CDR2 FYNNEI. V was clipped by 11 bases and J by 5 bases, with 16 bases between them. The CDR3 is 13 amino acids. CDR3 region: CASKGGGDQPQHF. Written as DNA, the CDR3 is TGTGCCTCCAAGGGCGGAGGGGATCAGCCCCAGCATTTT.

V usage is TRBV11-2 and J usage is TRBJ2-7; D unclear. The ends were cut back, 3 bases at V and 7 bases at J, with 10 bases in the middle. This CDR3 has 12 residues. CDR1 is SGHAT and CDR2 is FQNNGV in the germline V gene. CDR3 loop: CASSLSSNEQYF. The CDR3 DNA is TGTGCCAGCAGCTTGAGCTCGAATGAGCAGTACTTC.

The chain links TRBV5-4 to TRBJ2-7; D not certain. Germline CDR1 reads SGHNT; CDR2 reads YYREEE (reference sequence). Trimming cost V 4 bases and J 3 bases, with 11 bases left between them. CDR3 length: 13 residues. CDR3 sequence (DNA): TGTGCCAGCAGCGACCGGGCCAACTACGAGCAGTACTTC. Its translation is CASSDRANYEQYF.

This clone appeared a single time. The CDR3 region is CASSLRTASYSGANVLTF. The CDR3 nucleotides are TGCGCCAGCAGCCTTCGGACTGCTAGTTACTCTGGGGCCAACGTCCTGACTTTC. This rearrangement joins TRBV5-1 to TRBJ2-6; D possibly corresponds to TRBD2 (5 bases). This CDR3 has 18 amino acids. From germline, CDR1 is SGHRS and CDR2 YFSETQ. Trimming left V 4 bases short and J 0 bases short, with 17 bases between. The full variable domain, with the rest looked up from reference TRBV5-1 and TRBJ2-6, is KAGVTQTPRYLIKTRGQQVTLSCSPISGHRSVSWYQQTPGQGLQFLFEYFSETQRNKGNFPGRFSGRQFSNSRSEMNVSTLELGDSALYLCASSLRTASYSGANVLTFGAGSRLTVL.

The chain recombines TRBV5-5 with TRBJ1-5, with 11 bases lining up with TRBD1. CDR1 is SGHKS and CDR2 is YYEKEE in the germline V gene (reference sequence). The V segment lost 4 bases and the J segment 5 bases; nucleotides outside the gene matches: 8. The CDR3 contains 16 residues. The CDR3: CASSPEGTGGYQPQHF. In DNA, the CDR3 is TGTGCCAGCAGCCCTGAGGGGACAGGGGGGTATCAGCCCCAGCATTTT.

This chain joins TRBV19 and TRBJ2-6; D is unresolved. Trimming pared 3 bases from V and 2 bases from J, leaving 2 bases between. Germline values: CDR1 LNHDA, CDR2 SQIVND (reference sequence). The CDR3 is made up of 13 amino acids. Here the CDR3 DNA reads TGTGCCAGTAGTATCGCTGGGGCCAACGTCCTGACTTTC. Translating gives CASSIAGANVLTF. The entire variable domain, with the rest obtained from reference TRBV19 and TRBJ2-6, is as follows: DGGITQSPKYLFRKEGQNVTLSCEQNLNHDAMYWYRQDPGQGLRLIYYSQIVNDFQKGDIAEGYSVSREKKESFPLTVTSAQKNPTAFYLCASSIAGANVLTFGAGSRLTVL.